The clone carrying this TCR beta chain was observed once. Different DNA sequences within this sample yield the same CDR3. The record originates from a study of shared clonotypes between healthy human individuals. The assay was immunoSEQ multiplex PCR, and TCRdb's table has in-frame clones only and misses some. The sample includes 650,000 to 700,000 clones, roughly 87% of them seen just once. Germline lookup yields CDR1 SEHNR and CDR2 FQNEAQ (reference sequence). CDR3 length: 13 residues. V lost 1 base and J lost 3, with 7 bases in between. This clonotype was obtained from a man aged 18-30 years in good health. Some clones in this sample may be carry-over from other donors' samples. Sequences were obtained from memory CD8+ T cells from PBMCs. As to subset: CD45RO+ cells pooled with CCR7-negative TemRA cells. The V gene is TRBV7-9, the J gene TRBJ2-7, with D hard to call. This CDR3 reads CASSLVSVYEQYF. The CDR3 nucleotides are TGTGCCAGCAGCTTAGTTTCGGTCTACGAGCAGTACTTC.